Shown below are 11 T cell receptor beta chains from a single sample sequenced in a study of glioma-infiltrating T cells. Using RNA template, CDR3s of TCR alpha and beta were amplified with iRepertoire arm-PCR. Each CDR3 protein gets one entry after TCRdb re-called the multiplex PCR reads with MiXCR. The sample records a few hundred thousand distinct CDR3 sequences, roughly two fifths being singletons. The source material was glioma tissue, nonneoplastic brain tissue, or PBMCs (not recorded which). These receptors were taken from a human donor with low-grade glioma or glioblastoma, undergoing nonglioma brain surgery, or in good health (not recorded which).

This clonotype appeared a few times. This sequence joins TRBV28 and TRBJ2-7; 12 bases map to TRBD1. V lost 8 bases to trimming and J lost 5 bases; unmatched junction nucleotides: 4. The CDR3 is made up of 13 amino acids. CDR1 is MDHEN, CDR2 SYDVKM, per germline. The CDR3: CASGGQGAHEQYF. In DNA, the CDR3 is TGTGCCAGCGGGGGACAGGGGGCCCACGAGCAGTACTTC.

This clonotype has more than one count but fewer than ten. This sequence joins TRBV20-1 and TRBJ1-5, with D perhaps matching TRBD1 (6 bases). The V and J ends lost 4 bases and 7 bases respectively, with 17 bases between them. This CDR3 region has 14 residues. The germline CDR1 and CDR2 sequences are DFQATT and SNEGSKA (reference sequence). The CDR3 is CSATRGGSGQPQHF. For the CDR3, the DNA is TGCAGTGCTACCAGAGGGGGTTCAGGACAGCCCCAGCATTTT.

This clonotype was counted ten times or more. This rearrangement joins TRBV28 to TRBJ2-7, with D possibly TRBD1 on 6 matching bases. The V gene lost 3 bases and the J gene lost 4 bases, with 13 bases spanning the gap. Germline V gene lookup returns CDR1 MDHEN and CDR2 SYDVKM. The CDR3 covers 14 residues. The CDR3: CASSFRGIGYEQYF. CDR3 nucleotides: TGTGCCAGCAGTTTCAGGGGTATAGGGTACGAGCAGTACTTC.

Only a few counts were recorded for this clonotype. The chain joins TRBV6-6 to TRBJ2-7, with 9 bases matching TRBD1. CDR1 is MNHNY, CDR2 SVGAGI, per germline (reference sequence). The CDR3 is 16 residues long. Germline trimming cut 2 bases from V and 5 bases from J; bases unmatched to any gene: 10. CDR3 region: CASSYRRGQGRNEQYF. The CDR3 region has the DNA TGTGCCAGCAGTTACCGACGGGGACAGGGTAGGAACGAGCAGTACTTC.

This chain uses TRBV4-2 with TRBJ2-3, with no clear D. CDR3 length: 13 amino acids. Germline V gene sequence: CDR1 LGHNA, CDR2 YNFKEQ. Trimming pared 0 bases from V and 6 bases from J, leaving 7 bases between. In DNA, the CDR3 is TGTGCCAGCAGCCAAGAATGGGCGGATACGCAGTATTTT. Translation: CASSQEWADTQYF.

Details on this clonotype: Germline and junction disagree at one end, which may indicate a read error. The chain uses TRBV7-7 and TRBJ2-5; D is possibly TRBD1 (6 bases). The CDR3 extends over 15 amino acids. CDR1 is SSHAT, CDR2 FNYEAQ, per germline (reference sequence). The CDR3 DNA reads as TGTGCTAGCAGACGACGGGACACCCCATGGGAGACCCAGTACTTC. It codes for CASRRRDTPWETQYF.

A word on this clonotype: A much larger clone lies a single base off, so this may be a read error. The chain uses TRBV28 and TRBJ2-1, with 9 bases matching TRBD2. Germline CDR1 reads MDHEN; CDR2 reads SYDVKM. This CDR3 spans 16 amino acids. The CDR3 sequence is CASSSPRTSVYNEQLF. For the CDR3, the DNA is TGTGCCAGCAGTTCGCCCCGGACTAGCGTCTACAATGAGCAGCTCTTC. Looking up the rest from reference TRBV28 and TRBJ2-1 gives the full variable domain: DVKVTQSSRYLVKRTGEKVFLECVQDMDHENMFWYRQDPGLGLRLIYFSYDVKMKEKGDIPEGYSVSREKKERFSLILESASTNQTSMYLCASSSPRTSVYNEQLFGPGTRLTVL.

This clonotype occurred a few times. The V call is TRBV7-9, the J call TRBJ2-7; D might be TRBD2 (6 bases). The germline V gene has CDR1 SEHNR and CDR2 FQNEAQ (reference sequence). Deletions cut 5 bases from V and 4 bases from J, with 18 bases between. This CDR3 region has 15 residues. The CDR3, as DNA: TGTGCCAGCAGCCCTTCGGAGGGAGAGGGGTACGAGCAGTACTTC. Its protein product is CASSPSEGEGYEQYF.

Notes on this clonotype: A much larger clone differs by one base, so this may be a read error. The chain is built from TRBV27 and TRBJ1-2; D unresolved. Germline values: CDR1 MNHEY, CDR2 SMNVEV (reference sequence). The CDR3 sequence is 13 residues long. In DNA, the CDR3 is TGTGCCAGCGGTTTCGGTCCCGACTATGGCTACACCTTC. It yields the protein CASGFGPDYGYTF.

In regard to this clonotype: Given a much more abundant clone one base away, this may be a read error. The chain combines TRBV6-2 or TRBV6-3 with TRBJ1-4, with D perhaps matching TRBD1 (6 bases). V was clipped by 4 bases and J by 2 bases, with 11 bases between them. The CDR3 covers 15 residues. CDR1 is MNHEY, CDR2 SVGEGT, per germline. The CDR3 reads CASSFVTGTNEKLFF. The CDR3 region has the DNA TGTGCCAGCAGTTTCGTGACAGGCACTAATGAAAAACTGTTTTTT.

This clonotype came up many times. This CDR3 is CASSQRQLPETQYF. In DNA, the CDR3 is TGTGCCAGCAGCCAAAGGCAGCTCCCAGAGACCCAGTACTTC. The V gene is TRBV7-2, the J gene TRBJ2-5, with D hard to call. CDR1 SGHTA and CDR2 FQGNSA come from the germline V gene. The CDR3 consists of 14 residues. Trimming removed 5 bases from V and 4 bases from J, with 14 bases in between.